Shown below are 11 T cell receptor beta chains from a single sample sequenced in a study of beta chain features in type 1 diabetes. The authors reverse transcribed all of the isolated RNA, so sequencing captured expressed TCRB transcripts. Generated by immunoSEQ multiplex PCR, the TCRdb table keeps only in-frame clones and is missing some. The sample has around 430,000 clones, about 32% seen once. Material: naive CD4+ T cells from blood. All receptors derive from a man aged 18-30 years in good health.

This rearrangement joins TRBV13 to TRBJ2-7, with a tentative D call TRBD1 (6 bases). The CDR3 spans 16 residues. Trimming pared 5 bases from V and 2 bases from J, leaving 19 bases between. CDR1 and CDR2 (germline): PRHDT, FYEKMQ (reference sequence). CDR3 DNA sequence: TGTGCCAGCAGCGTCGAATGGGGGCGCGGTCCCTACGAGCAGTACTTC. Encoded protein: CASSVEWGRGPYEQYF.

The rearrangement uses TRBV7-2 and TRBJ2-1; tentatively, D is TRBD1 (5 bases). Per germline, CDR1 SGHTA and CDR2 FQGNSA. V was trimmed by 4 bases and J by 14 bases, leaving 27 bases between them. This CDR3 is built from 16 residues. The CDR3 here is CASSSGPGIESVKEFF. As DNA, the CDR3 is TGTGCCAGCAGCTCTGGGCCAGGGATTGAGTCGGTAAAAGAGTTCTTC.

In its sample, this clone was seen a few times. This rearrangement joins TRBV7-2 to TRBJ2-2, with TRBD2 matching over 9 bases. Trimming at V came to 0 bases and at J to 4 bases, leaving 12 bases not matched to a gene. The germline V gene has CDR1 SGHTA and CDR2 FQGNSA. CDR3 length equals 19 residues. CDR3 coding DNA: TGTGCCAGCAGCTTAGCGACTAGCGGTGGCTTTCAGAGCACCGGGGAGCTGTTTTTT. Its protein product is CASSLATSGGFQSTGELFF.

The CDR3 here is CASRPSWGGYDGYTF. For the CDR3, the DNA is TGTGCCAGCAGACCCAGTTGGGGAGGGTACGATGGCTACACCTTC. The V gene is TRBV6-5, the J gene TRBJ1-2; D uncertain. The CDR3 runs to 15 residues. The ends were cut back, 6 bases at V and 6 bases at J, with 20 bases in the middle. Germline V lookup: CDR1 MNHEY, CDR2 SVGAGI.

The chain links TRBV7-9 to TRBJ2-5; D gene unclear. Germline V gene data show CDR1 as SEHNR and CDR2 as FQNEAQ (reference sequence). The V and J ends lost 4 bases and 1 base respectively, with 4 bases between them. The CDR3 runs to 12 residues. The CDR3 loop reads CASSSRQETQYF. DNA for the CDR3: TGTGCCAGCAGCTCTCGCCAAGAGACCCAGTACTTC.

The chain has TRBV5-1 and TRBJ2-1, with 13 bases aligning to TRBD2. V trimming: 2 bases; J trimming: 8 bases; junction bases outside the gene matches: 7. Germline V gives CDR1 SGHRS, CDR2 YFSETQ. The CDR3 is made up of 16 amino acids. This CDR3 is CASSFTLAGGSHEQFF. The CDR3 bases are TGCGCCAGCAGCTTCACACTAGCGGGAGGGAGCCATGAGCAGTTCTTC.

This clone was counted between two and nine times. V is TRBV5-1 and J is TRBJ2-3, with TRBD1 matching over 8 bases. The V and J ends lost 4 bases and 4 bases, in that order; junction bases with no gene match: 8. Germline CDR1 reads SGHRS; CDR2 reads YFSETQ. This CDR3 has 15 residues. The CDR3 loop is CASSIDRGLADTQYF. The CDR3 DNA reads as TGCGCCAGCAGCATCGACAGGGGTTTGGCAGATACGCAGTATTTT. The entire variable domain, with the rest obtained from reference TRBV5-1 and TRBJ2-3, is as follows: KAGVTQTPRYLIKTRGQQVTLSCSPISGHRSVSWYQQTPGQGLQFLFEYFSETQRNKGNFPGRFSGRQFSNSRSEMNVSTLELGDSALYLCASSIDRGLADTQYFGPGTRLTVL.

V usage is TRBV19 and J usage is TRBJ2-5; D gene ambiguous. The V gene's germline CDR1 is LNHDA and CDR2 SQIVND (reference sequence). V was shortened by 4 bases and J by 5 bases, with 11 bases between the two germline ends. This CDR3 spans 13 amino acids. This CDR3 reads CASSTVITETQYF. The CDR3 bases are TGTGCCAGTAGTACAGTAATCACGGAGACCCAGTACTTC.

This clone was picked up a small number of times. At one boundary the junction diverges from the germline segment, which might be a read error. J is TRBJ2-5 and V is TRBV4-1; TRBD2 aligns across 14 bases. The CDR3 is 18 residues long. Germline-derived CDR1 and CDR2 are MGHRA and YSYEKL. The CDR3, as DNA: TGCGCCAGCATCCAAGATAGGACTAGCGGGGGGTACCAAGAGACCCAGTACTTC. Translated, it gives CASIQDRTSGGYQETQYF.

The gene calls are TRBV27 and TRBJ2-3, with D perhaps matching TRBD1 (6 bases). The V end was cut by 5 bases, the J end by 4 bases, with 22 bases between. From germline, CDR1 is MNHEY and CDR2 SMNVEV (reference sequence). The CDR3 runs to 17 residues. CDR3 protein: CASSPNTGRGYSDTQYF. In nucleotides, the CDR3 is TGTGCCAGCAGTCCCAATACCGGAAGGGGGTATTCAGATACGCAGTATTTT.

This clone was counted once. V is TRBV30 and J is TRBJ2-7, with no clear D. The CDR3 contains 14 residues. V was pared by 0 bases and J by 3 bases, with 12 bases between. The V gene's germline CDR1 is GTSNPN and CDR2 SVGIG (reference sequence). CDR3 DNA: TGTGCCTGGAGTGTCTCGCAGGTCGTCTACGAGCAGTACTTC. It yields the protein CAWSVSQVVYEQYF.